This T cell receptor (beta chain) was captured by sequencing in a study of PD-1 blockade in classical Hodgkin lymphoma. Study-level findings and limits: The study found complete responders had baseline diversity similar to newly diagnosed patients.

With respect to this clone: Its target is unknown.

Germline V CDR1 and CDR2: SGDLS, YYNGEE. CDR3 length: 12 amino acids. V lost 0 bases, J lost 9 bases, and 10 bases lay in between. Patients all relapsed after autologous stem cell transplantation, and there was variation in brentuximab vedotin exposure. Only in-frame clones appear in the TCRdb table, and some are missing; sequencing was by immunoSEQ multiplex PCR. The repertoire consists of over 90,000 clones, with about 91% occurring once and the leading ten covering approximately 11%. The chain links TRBV9 to TRBJ2-7; tentatively, D is TRBD2 (5 bases). This material consisted of peripheral blood mononuclear cells (PBMCs), taken before the second cycle of nivolumab. The sequence was obtained from a human donor with classical Hodgkin lymphoma. The CDR3 DNA reads TGTGCCAGCAGCGTAGAAGGAGGCGGGCAGTACTTC. Translating gives CASSVEGGGQYF.